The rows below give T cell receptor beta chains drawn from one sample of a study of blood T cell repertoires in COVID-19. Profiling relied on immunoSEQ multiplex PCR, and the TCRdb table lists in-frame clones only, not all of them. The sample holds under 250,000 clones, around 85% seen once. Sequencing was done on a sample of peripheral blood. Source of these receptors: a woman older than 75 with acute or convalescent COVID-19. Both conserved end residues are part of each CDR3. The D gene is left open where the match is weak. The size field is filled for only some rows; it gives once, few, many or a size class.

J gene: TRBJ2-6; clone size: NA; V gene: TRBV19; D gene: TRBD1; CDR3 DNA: TGTGCCAGTAGCCGCCTCCCAGGGGGAGCTGGGGCCAACGTCCTGACTTTC; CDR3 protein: CASSRLPGGAGANVLTF
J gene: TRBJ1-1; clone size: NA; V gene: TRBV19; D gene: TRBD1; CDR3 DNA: TGTGCCAGTAGCGGTATCGGGACAGTGAACACTGAAGCTTTCTTT; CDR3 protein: CASSGIGTVNTEAFF
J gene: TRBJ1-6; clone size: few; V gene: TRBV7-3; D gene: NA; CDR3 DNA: TGTGCCAGCAGCAGACAGGCCCGGAGTTCACCCCTCCACTTT; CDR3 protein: CASSRQARSSPLHF
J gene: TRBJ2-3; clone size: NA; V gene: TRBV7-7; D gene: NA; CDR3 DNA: TGTGCCAGCAGCTTAGCCACCCGGGCAGATACGCAGTATTTT; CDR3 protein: CASSLATRADTQYF
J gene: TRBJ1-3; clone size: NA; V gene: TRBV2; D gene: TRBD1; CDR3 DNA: TGTGCCAGCAGTAATAACAGGGGACAGTCTGGAAACACCATATATTTT; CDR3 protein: CASSNNRGQSGNTIYF
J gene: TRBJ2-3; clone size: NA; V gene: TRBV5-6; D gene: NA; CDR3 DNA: TGTGCCAGCAGCTTGGACGTACCCGGGACTCACGGAGATACGCAGTATTTT; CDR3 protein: CASSLDVPGTHGDTQYF
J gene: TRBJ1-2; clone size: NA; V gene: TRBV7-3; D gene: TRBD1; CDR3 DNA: TGTGCCAGCAGCCCACAAGGACAGGGGAATGGCTACACCTTC; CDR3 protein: CASSPQGQGNGYTF
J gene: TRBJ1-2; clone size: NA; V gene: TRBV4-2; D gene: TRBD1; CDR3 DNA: TGTGCCAGCAGGGGGACAGGTCTAATGTATGGCTACACCTTC; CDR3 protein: CASRGTGLMYGYTF
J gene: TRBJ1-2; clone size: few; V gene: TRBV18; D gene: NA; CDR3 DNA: TGTGCCAGCTCACCTGACACGAGCTATGGCTACACCTTC; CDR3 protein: CASSPDTSYGYTF
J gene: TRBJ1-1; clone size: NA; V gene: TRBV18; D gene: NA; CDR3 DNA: TGTGCCAGCTCACCACTCGGAGACACTGAAGCTTTCTTT; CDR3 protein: CASSPLGDTEAFF
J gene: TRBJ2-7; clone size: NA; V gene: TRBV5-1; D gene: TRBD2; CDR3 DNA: TGCGCCAGCAGCTTGGGGGCTAGCGGCTTCTACGAGCAGTACTTC; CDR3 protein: CASSLGASGFYEQYF
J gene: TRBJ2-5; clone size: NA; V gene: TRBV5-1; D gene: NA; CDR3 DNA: TGCGCCAGCAGCGCCAACCTGGGGAGGGAGACCCAGTACTTC; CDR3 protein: CASSANLGRETQYF
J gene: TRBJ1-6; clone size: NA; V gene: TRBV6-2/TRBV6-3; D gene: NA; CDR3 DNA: TGTGCCAGCAGTACCCAGGGAAAATCACCCCTCCACTTT; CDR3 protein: CASSTQGKSPLHF
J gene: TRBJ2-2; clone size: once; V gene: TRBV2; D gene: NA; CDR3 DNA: TGTGCCAGCAGTCAGGACAGTTCGGGTTCCGGGGAGCTGTTTTTT; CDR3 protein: CASSQDSSGSGELFF
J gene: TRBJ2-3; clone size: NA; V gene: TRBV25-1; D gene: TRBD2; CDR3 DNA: TGTGCCAGCAGTGCCGGACTAGCGCTTAGCACAGATACGCAGTATTTT; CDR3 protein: CASSAGLALSTDTQYF